This TCR beta chain is drawn from a study of T cell repertoires in cytomegalovirus infection. TCRdb called the reads again in MiXCR, with one record for every CDR3 protein. The sample contains 110,000 to 150,000 distinct CDR3 sequences, around 32% of which appear only once. Trimming left V 0 bases short and J 1 base short, with 9 bases between. Germline V gene data show CDR1 as SEHNR and CDR2 as FQNEAQ (reference sequence). The CDR3 runs to 15 residues. This clonotype was seen more than once but under ten times. Its antigen is unidentified. Sequenced here: CD8+ T cells from cultured PBMCs, sampled from culture after CMV antigen stimulation. The TCR was taken from a human donor in good health (CMV status not recorded). Some clones in this sample may be carry-over from other donors' samples. The V and J genes are TRBV7-9 and TRBJ1-1, with D possibly TRBD1 on 6 matching bases. CDR3 loop: CASSLAQGKNTEAFF. CDR3 coding DNA: TGTGCCAGCAGCTTAGCGCAGGGGAAGAACACTGAAGCTTTCTTT.